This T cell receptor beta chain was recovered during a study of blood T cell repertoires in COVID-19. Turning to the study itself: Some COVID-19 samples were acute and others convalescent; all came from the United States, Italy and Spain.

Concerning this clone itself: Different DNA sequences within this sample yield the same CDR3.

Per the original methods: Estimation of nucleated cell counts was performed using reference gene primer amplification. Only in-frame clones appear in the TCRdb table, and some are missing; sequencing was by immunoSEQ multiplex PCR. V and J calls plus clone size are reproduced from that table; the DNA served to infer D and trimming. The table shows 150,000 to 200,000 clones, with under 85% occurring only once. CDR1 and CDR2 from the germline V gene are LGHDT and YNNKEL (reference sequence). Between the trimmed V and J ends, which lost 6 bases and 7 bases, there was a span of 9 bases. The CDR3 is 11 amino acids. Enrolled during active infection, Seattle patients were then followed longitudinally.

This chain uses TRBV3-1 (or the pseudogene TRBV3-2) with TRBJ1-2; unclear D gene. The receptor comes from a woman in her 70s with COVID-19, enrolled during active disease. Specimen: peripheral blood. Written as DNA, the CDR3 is TGTGCCAGCAGATCCCCAGGTGGCTACACCTTC. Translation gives CASRSPGGYTF.